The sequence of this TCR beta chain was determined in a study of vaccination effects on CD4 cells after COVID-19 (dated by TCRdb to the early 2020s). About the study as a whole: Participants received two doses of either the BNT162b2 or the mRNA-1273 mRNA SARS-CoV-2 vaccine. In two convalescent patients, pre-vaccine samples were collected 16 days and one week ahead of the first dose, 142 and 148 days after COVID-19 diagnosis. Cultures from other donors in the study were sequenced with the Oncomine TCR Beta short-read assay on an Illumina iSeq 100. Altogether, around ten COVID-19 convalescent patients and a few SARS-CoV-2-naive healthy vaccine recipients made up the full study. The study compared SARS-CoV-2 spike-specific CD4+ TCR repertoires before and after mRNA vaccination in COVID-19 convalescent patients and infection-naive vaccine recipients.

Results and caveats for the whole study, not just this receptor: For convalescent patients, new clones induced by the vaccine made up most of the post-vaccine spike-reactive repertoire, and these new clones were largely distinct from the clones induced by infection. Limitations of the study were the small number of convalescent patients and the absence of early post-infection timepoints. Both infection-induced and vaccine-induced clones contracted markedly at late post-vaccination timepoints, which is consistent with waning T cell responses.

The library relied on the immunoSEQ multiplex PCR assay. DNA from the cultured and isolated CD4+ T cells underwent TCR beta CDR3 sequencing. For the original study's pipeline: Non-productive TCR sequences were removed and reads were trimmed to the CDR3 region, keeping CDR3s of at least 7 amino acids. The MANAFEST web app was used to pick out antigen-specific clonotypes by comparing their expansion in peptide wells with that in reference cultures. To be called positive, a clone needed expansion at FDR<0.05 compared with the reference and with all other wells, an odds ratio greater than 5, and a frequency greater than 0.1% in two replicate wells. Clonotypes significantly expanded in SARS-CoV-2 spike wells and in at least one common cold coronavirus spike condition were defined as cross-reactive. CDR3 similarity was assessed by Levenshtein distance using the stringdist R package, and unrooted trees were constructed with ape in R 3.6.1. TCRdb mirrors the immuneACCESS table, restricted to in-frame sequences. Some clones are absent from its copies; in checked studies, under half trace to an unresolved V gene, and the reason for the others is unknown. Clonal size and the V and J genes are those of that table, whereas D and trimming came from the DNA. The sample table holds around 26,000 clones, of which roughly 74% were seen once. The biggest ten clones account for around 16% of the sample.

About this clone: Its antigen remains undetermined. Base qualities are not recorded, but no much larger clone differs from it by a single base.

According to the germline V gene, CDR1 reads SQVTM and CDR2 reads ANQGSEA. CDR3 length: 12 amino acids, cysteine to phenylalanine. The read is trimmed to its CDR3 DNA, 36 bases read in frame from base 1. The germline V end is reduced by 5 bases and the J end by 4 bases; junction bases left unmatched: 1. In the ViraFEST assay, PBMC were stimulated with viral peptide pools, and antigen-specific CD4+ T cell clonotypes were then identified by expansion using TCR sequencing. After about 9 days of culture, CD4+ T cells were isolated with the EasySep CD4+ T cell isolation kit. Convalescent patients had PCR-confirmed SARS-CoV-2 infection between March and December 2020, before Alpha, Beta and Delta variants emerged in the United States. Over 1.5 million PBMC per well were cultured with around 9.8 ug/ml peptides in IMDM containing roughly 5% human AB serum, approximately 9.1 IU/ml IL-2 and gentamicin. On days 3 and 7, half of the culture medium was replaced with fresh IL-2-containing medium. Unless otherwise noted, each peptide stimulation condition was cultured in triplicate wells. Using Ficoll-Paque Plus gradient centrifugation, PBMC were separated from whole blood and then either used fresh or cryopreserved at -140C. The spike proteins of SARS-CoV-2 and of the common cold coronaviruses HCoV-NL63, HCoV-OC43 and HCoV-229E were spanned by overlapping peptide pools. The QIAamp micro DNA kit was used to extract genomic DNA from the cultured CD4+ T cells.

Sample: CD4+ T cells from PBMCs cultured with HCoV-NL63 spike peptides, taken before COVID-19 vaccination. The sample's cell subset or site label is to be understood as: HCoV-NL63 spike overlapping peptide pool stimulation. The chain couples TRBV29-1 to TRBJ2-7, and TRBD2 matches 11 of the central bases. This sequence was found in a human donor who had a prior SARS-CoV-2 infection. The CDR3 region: CSVTSGSYEQYF. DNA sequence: TGCAGCGTTACTAGCGGGAGTTACGAGCAGTACTTC.